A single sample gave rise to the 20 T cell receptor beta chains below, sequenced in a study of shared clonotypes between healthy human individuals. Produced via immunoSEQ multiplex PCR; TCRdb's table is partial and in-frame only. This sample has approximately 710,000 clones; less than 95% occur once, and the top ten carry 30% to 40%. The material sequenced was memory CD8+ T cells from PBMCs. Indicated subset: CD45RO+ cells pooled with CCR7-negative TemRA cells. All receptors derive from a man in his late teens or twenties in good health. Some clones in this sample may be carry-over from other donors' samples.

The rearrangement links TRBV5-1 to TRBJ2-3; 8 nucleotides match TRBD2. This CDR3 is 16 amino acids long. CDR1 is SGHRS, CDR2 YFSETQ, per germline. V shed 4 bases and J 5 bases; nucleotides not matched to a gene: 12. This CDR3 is CASSGLAGSQGDTQYF. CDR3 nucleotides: TGCGCCAGCAGCGGTTTAGCGGGAAGTCAGGGAGATACGCAGTATTTT.

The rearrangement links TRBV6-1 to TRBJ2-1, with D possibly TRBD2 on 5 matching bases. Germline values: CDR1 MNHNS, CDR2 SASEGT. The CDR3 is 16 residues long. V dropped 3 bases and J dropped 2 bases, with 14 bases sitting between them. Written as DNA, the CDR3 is TGTGCCAGCAGTGACCGGGGAGTGGAGCCCTACAATGAGCAGTTCTTC. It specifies CASSDRGVEPYNEQFF.

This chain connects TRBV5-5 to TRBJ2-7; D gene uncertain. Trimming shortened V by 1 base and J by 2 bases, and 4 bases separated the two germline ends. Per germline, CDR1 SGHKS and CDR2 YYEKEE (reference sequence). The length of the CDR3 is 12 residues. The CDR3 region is CASSLLTYEQYF. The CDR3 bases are TGTGCCAGCAGCTTGTTAACCTACGAGCAGTACTTC.

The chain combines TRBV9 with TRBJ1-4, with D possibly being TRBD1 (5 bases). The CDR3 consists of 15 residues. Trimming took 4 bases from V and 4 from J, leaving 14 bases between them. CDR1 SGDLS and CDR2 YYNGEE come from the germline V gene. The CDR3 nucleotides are TGTGCCAGCAGCTCCCCCGGGGCCGGTAATGAAAAACTGTTTTTT. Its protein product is CASSSPGAGNEKLFF.

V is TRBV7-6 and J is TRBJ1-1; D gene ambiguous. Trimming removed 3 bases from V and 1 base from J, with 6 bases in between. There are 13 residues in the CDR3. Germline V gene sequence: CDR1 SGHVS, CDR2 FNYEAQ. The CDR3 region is CASSFTANTEAFF. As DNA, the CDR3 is TGTGCCAGCAGCTTTACAGCGAACACTGAAGCTTTCTTT.

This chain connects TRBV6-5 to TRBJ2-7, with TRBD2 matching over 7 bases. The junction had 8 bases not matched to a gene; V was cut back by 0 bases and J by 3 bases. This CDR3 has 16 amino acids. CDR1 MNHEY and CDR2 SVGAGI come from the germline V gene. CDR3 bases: TGTGCCAGCAGTTACTCTAGTGGGAGGGTATACTACGAGCAGTACTTC. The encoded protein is CASSYSSGRVYYEQYF.

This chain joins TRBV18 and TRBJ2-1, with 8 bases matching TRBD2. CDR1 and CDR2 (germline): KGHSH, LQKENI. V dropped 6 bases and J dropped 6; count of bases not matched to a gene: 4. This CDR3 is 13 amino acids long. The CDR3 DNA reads TGTGCCAGCTCCATCGGGGGGGCCAATGAGCAGTTCTTC. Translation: CASSIGGANEQFF.

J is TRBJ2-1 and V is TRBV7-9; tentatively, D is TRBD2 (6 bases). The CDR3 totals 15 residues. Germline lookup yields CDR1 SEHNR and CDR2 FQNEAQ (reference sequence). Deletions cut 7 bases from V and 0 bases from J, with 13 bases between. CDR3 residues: CASNWREDSYNEQFF. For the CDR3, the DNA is TGTGCCAGCAACTGGCGGGAAGACTCCTACAATGAGCAGTTCTTC.

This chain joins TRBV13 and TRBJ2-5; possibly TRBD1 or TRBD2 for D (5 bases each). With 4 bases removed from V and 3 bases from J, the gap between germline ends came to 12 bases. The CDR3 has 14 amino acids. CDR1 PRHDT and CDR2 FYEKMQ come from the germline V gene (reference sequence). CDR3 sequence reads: CASSWGTAEETQYF. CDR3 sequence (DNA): TGTGCCAGCAGCTGGGGGACGGCCGAAGAGACCCAGTACTTC.

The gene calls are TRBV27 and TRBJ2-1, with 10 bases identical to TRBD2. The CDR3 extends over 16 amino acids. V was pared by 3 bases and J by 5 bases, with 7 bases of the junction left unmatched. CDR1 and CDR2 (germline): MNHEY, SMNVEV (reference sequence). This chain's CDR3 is CASSFHLAGEHNEQFF. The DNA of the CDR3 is TGTGCCAGCAGTTTCCACCTAGCGGGAGAGCACAATGAGCAGTTCTTC.

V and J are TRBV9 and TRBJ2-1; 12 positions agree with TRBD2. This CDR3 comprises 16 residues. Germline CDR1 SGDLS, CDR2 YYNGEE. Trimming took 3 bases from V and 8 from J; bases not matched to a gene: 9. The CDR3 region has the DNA TGTGCCAGCAGCGCCGCAGGACTAGCGGGATTAGATGAGCAGTTCTTC. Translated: CASSAAGLAGLDEQFF.

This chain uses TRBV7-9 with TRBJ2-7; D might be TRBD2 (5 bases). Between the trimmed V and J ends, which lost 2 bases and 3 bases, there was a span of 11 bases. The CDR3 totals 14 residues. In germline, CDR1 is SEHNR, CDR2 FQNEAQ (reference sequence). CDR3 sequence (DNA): TGTGCCAGCAGCTTAAATTTAGAGGGCTACGAGCAGTACTTC. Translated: CASSLNLEGYEQYF.

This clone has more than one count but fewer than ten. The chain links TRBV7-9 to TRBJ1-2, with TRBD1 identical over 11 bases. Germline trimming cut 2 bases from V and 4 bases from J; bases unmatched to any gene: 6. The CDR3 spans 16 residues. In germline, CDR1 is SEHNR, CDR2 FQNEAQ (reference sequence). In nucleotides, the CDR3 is TGTGCCAGCAGCTTACCAGGACAGGGGGCCCGCTATGGCTACACCTTC. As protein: CASSLPGQGARYGYTF.

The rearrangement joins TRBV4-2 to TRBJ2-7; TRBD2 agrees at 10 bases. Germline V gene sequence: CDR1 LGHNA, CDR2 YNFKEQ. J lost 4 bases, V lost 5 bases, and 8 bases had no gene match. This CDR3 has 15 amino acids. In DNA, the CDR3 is TGTGCCAGCAGCACTAGCGGGGCCGGGGGATACGAGCAGTACTTC. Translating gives CASSTSGAGGYEQYF.

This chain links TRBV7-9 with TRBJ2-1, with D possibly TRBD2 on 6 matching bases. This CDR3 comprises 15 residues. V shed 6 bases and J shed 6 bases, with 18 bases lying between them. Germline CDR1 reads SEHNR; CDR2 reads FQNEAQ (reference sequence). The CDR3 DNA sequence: TGTGCCAGCAGGGGTGTGGCTCCCGGGGGCAATGAGCAGTTCTTC. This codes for CASRGVAPGGNEQFF.

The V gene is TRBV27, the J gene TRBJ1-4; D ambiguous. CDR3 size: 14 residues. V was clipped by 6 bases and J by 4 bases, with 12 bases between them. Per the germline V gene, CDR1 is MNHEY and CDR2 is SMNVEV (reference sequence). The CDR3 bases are TGTGCCAGCAGGCTCCACAGATATAATGAAAAACTGTTTTTT. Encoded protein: CASRLHRYNEKLFF.

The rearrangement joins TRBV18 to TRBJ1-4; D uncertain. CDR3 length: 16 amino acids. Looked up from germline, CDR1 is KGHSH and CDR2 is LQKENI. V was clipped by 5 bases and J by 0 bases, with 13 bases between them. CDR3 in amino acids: CASSFYPVATNEKLFF. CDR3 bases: TGTGCCAGCTCATTTTACCCGGTTGCAACTAATGAAAAACTGTTTTTT.

The CDR3 is CASSEVLRVDTQYF. CDR3 coding DNA: TGTGCCAGCAGTGAAGTCCTGAGGGTAGATACGCAGTATTTT. The rearrangement links TRBV6-1 to TRBJ2-3; D may be TRBD2 (5 bases). The CDR3 runs to 14 residues. V was clipped by 1 base and J by 5 bases, with 10 bases between them. Germline CDR1 MNHNS, CDR2 SASEGT.

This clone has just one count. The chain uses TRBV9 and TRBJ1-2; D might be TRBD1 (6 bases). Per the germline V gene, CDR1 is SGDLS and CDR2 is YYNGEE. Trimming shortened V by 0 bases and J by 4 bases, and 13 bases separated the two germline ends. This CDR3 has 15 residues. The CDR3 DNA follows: TGTGCCAGCAGCGTAGAGACAGGTCCTGGCTATGGCTACACCTTC. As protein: CASSVETGPGYGYTF.

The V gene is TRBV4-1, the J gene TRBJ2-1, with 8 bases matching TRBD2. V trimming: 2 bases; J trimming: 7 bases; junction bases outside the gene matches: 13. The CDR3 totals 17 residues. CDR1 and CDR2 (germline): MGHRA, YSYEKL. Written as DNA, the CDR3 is TGCGCCAGCAGCCAATCCTATACTCGGGAGGGCCGGAATGAGCAGTTCTTC. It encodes CASSQSYTREGRNEQFF.